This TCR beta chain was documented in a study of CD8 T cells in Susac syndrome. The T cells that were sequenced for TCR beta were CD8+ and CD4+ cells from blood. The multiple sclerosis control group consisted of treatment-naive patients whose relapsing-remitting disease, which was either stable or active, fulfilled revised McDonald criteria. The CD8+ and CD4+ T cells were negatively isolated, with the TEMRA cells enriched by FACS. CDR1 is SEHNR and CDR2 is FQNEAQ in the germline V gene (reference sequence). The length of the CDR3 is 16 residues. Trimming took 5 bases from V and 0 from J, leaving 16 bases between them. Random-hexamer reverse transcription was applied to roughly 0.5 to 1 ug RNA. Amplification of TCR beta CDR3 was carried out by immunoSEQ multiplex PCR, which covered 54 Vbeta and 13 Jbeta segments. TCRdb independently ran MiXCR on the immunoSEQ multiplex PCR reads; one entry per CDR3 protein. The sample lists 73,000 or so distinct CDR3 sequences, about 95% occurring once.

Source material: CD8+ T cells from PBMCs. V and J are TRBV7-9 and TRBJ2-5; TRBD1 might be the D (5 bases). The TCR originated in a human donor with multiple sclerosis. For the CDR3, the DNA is TGTGCCAGCAGCCCCCCGACAGTCAAGTACCAAGAGACCCAGTACTTC. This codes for CASSPPTVKYQETQYF.